This T cell receptor (beta chain) was sequenced during a study of vaccination effects on CD4 cells after COVID-19. Study in general: After the second dose, samples were taken at median day 72.

Produced via immunoSEQ multiplex PCR; TCRdb's table is partial and in-frame only. This table has just under 75,000 clones, roughly 75% appearing once. After more than 9 days in culture, the CD4+ T cells were isolated. It was two doses of either the BNT162b2 or mRNA-1273 vaccine that participants received. Details on this clone: Its antigen remains unidentified.

This CDR3 spans 12 amino acids. Germline V gene sequence: CDR1 SEHNR, CDR2 FQNEAQ (reference sequence). V was clipped by 1 base and J by 8 bases, with 8 bases between them. The sequenced sample was CD4+ T cells from PBMCs cultured without peptide, obtained after COVID-19 vaccination. The chain uses TRBV7-9 and TRBJ1-2; no definite D call. This receptor was identified in a human donor who received a COVID-19 vaccine. The DNA for the CDR3 is TGTGCCAGCAGCTTAGAGGGATACGGCTACACCTTC. Encoded protein: CASSLEGYGYTF. The full variable domain, its missing parts supplied by reference TRBV7-9 and TRBJ1-2, is DTGVSQNPRHKITKRGQNVTFRCDPISEHNRLYWYRQTLGQGPEFLTYFQNEAQLEKSRLLSDRFSAERPKGSFSTLEIQRTEQGDSAMYLCASSLEGYGYTFGSGTRLTVV.